Only a few counts were recorded for the clone carrying this T cell receptor (beta chain). This entry is derived from a study of cytomegalovirus exposure and HLA in healthy donors. Here immunoSEQ multiplex PCR was the method, and the copy in TCRdb shows in-frame clones only, minus some. The repertoire holds about 300,000 clones, roughly 90% seen once, with approximately 0.9% in the top ten. The donors were members of the validation cohort comprising 120 subjects, separate from the approximately 630-subject first cohort. CDR1 is MNHEY, CDR2 SMNVEV, per germline (reference sequence). J lost 7 bases, V lost 3 bases, and 7 bases had no gene match. The CDR3 runs 15 residues.

This receptor was obtained from a woman younger than 30 in good health and CMV-seronegative. Sequenced input: PBMCs. The V gene is TRBV27, the J gene TRBJ2-5; 11 bases line up with TRBD2. The CDR3 reads CASSLRTSGFGTQYF. CDR3 coding DNA: TGTGCCAGCAGTTTGAGGACTAGCGGGTTCGGGACCCAGTACTTC.